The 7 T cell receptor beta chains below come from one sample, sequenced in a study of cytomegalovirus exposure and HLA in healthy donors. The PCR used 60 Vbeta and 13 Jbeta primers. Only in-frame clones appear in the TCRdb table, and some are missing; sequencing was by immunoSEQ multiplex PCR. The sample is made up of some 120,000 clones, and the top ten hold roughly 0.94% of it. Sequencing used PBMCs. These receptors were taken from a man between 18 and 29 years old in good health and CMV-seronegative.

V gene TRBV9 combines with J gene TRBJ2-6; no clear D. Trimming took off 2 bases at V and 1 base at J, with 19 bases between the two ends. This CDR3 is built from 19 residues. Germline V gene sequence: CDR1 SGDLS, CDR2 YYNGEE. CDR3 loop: CASSVQPVGLGSGANVLTF. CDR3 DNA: TGTGCCAGCAGCGTCCAACCGGTCGGGTTAGGTTCTGGGGCCAACGTCCTGACTTTC. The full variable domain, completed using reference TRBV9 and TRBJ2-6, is DSGVTQTPKHLITATGQRVTLRCSPRSGDLSVYWYQQSLDQGLQFLIQYYNGEERAKGNILERFSAQQFPDLHSELNLSSLELGDSALYFCASSVQPVGLGSGANVLTFGAGSRLTVL.

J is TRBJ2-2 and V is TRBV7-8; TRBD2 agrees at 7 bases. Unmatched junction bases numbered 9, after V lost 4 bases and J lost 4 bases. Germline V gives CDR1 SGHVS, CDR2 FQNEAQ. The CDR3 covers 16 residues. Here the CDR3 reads CASSSGLPLGTGELFF. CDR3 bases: TGTGCCAGCAGCTCGGGACTACCCTTGGGCACCGGGGAGCTGTTTTTT.

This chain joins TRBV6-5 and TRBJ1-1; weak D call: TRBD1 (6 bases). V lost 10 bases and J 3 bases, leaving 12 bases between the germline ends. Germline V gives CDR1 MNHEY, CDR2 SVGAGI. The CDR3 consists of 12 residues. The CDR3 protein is CATSRGDTEAFF. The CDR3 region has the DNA TGTGCCACCTCCAGGGGAGACACTGAAGCTTTCTTT.

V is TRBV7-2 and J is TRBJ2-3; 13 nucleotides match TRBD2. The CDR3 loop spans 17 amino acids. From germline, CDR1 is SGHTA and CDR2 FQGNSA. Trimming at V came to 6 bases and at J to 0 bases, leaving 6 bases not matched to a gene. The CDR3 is CASSQPGLAGSTDTQYF. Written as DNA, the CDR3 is TGTGCCAGCAGTCAACCGGGACTAGCGGGGAGCACAGATACGCAGTATTTT.

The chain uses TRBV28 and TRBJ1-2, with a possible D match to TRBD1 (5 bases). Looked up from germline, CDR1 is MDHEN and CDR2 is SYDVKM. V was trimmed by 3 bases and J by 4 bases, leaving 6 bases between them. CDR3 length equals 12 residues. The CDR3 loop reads CASSFGGYGYTF. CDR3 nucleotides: TGTGCCAGCAGTTTCGGGGGCTATGGCTACACCTTC.

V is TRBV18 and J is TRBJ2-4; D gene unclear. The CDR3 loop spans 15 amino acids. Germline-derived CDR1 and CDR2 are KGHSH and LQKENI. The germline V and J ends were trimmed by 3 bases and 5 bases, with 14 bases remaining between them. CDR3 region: CASSPAGTVQNIQYF. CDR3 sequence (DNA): TGTGCCAGCTCACCTGCTGGAACAGTCCAAAACATTCAGTACTTC.

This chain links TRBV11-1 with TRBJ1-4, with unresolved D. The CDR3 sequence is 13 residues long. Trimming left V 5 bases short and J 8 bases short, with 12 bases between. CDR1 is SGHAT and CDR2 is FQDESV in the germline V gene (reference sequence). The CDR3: CASSSPLEEKLFF. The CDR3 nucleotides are TGTGCCAGCAGCAGCCCCCTTGAAGAAAAACTGTTTTTT.